These 14 T cell receptor beta chains originate from one sample sequenced in a study of OX40 agonist ivuxolimab in advanced cancers. Produced via immunoSEQ multiplex PCR; TCRdb's table is partial and in-frame only. The table has some 34,000 clones, around 73% seen once. The sample in question was CD4+ or CD8+ T cells sorted from blood, obtained in a trial of the OX40 agonist ivuxolimab. Source of these receptors: an adult with an advanced solid tumor such as melanoma, head and neck, liver or kidney cancer.

The chain carries TRBV14 and TRBJ2-5; D is possibly TRBD2 (5 bases). V lost 1 base to trimming and J lost 2 bases, with 20 bases between them. CDR1 and CDR2 (germline): SGHDN, FVKESK. The CDR3 extends over 18 amino acids. CDR3 amino acids: CASSQVSGTWRAQETQYF. CDR3 DNA: TGTGCCAGCAGCCAAGTGAGCGGCACCTGGCGGGCTCAAGAGACCCAGTACTTC.

This clone was seen only a few times. This chain uses TRBV30 with TRBJ2-5, with D possibly being TRBD1 or TRBD2 (5 bases each). CDR1 is GTSNPN and CDR2 is SVGIG in the germline V gene (reference sequence). Trimming pared 2 bases from V and 2 bases from J, leaving 9 bases between. The CDR3 runs to 13 residues. The CDR3 coding sequence is TGTGCCTGGAGTAGGGGACGGCAAGAGACCCAGTACTTC. This sequence encodes CAWSRGRQETQYF. Combining the CDR3 with reference TRBV30 and TRBJ2-5 gives the whole variable domain SQTIHQWPATLVQPVGSPLSLECTVEGTSNPNLYWYRQAAGRGLQLLFYSVGIGQISSEVPQNLSASRPQDRQFILSSKKLLLSDSGFYLCAWSRGRQETQYFGPGTRLLVL.

This chain connects TRBV9 to TRBJ1-2; D is undetermined. This CDR3 is 14 amino acids long. CDR1 and CDR2 (germline): SGDLS, YYNGEE. Between the trimmed V and J ends, which lost 0 bases and 5 bases, there was a span of 11 bases. The CDR3 DNA sequence: TGTGCCAGCAGCGTAGGGAACGGGGATTATGGCTACACCTTC. This sequence encodes CASSVGNGDYGYTF.

V and J are TRBV27 and TRBJ2-7, with TRBD2 as a possible D gene (5 bases). With 6 bases removed from V and 3 bases from J, the gap between germline ends came to 12 bases. This CDR3 has 13 amino acids. Germline V gene data show CDR1 as MNHEY and CDR2 as SMNVEV (reference sequence). CDR3 DNA sequence: TGTGCCAGCAGCAGGAGACGGGGCTACGAGCAGTACTTC. Translation gives CASSRRRGYEQYF.

The chain has TRBV6-5 and TRBJ2-5; 8 bases are shared with TRBD2. This CDR3 is built from 15 residues. Trimming removed 4 bases from V and 5 bases from J; junction bases left unmatched: 9. CDR1 is MNHEY, CDR2 SVGAGI, per germline. CDR3 sequence reads: CASSSPGGVQETQYF. The DNA of the CDR3 is TGTGCCAGCAGTTCCCCCGGGGGGGTACAGGAGACCCAGTACTTC.

The chain uses TRBV11-2 and TRBJ1-1, with 7 bases matching TRBD1. V shed 5 bases, J shed 4 bases, and the junction held 4 bases outside the gene matches. Germline V gene lookup returns CDR1 SGHAT and CDR2 FQNNGV. The CDR3 runs to 13 residues. The CDR3 here is CASSAGTATEAFF. CDR3 DNA: TGTGCCAGCAGCGCAGGGACAGCCACTGAAGCTTTCTTT.

In this sample, this clone turned up once. This chain joins TRBV7-8 and TRBJ2-1, with D possibly being TRBD1 or TRBD2 (5 bases each). CDR3 length: 12 residues. Trimming left V 3 bases short and J 12 bases short, with 12 bases between. CDR1 is SGHVS, CDR2 FQNEAQ, per germline. In DNA, the CDR3 is TGTGCCAGCAGCTTCGGGGCCGAATCGCAGTTCTTC. Translated: CASSFGAESQFF.

This clone was detected only once. This rearrangement joins TRBV4-2 to TRBJ2-1, with D perhaps matching TRBD2 (6 bases). Germline values: CDR1 LGHNA, CDR2 YNFKEQ. Trimming stripped 4 bases from V and 2 bases from J, with 18 bases between. This CDR3 has 17 residues. This CDR3 is CASSPRASAVPYNEQFF. CDR3 sequence (DNA): TGTGCCAGCAGCCCAAGGGCTAGCGCCGTCCCCTACAATGAGCAGTTCTTC.

With respect to this clone: The junction departs from germline at one end; a sequencing error may be responsible. This rearrangement joins TRBV7-7 to TRBJ2-2; 7 positions match TRBD2. Germline loops: CDR1 SSHAT, CDR2 FNYEAQ (reference sequence). The length of the CDR3 is 16 residues. The CDR3 spells CASSPSSGANTGELFF. The DNA for the CDR3 is TGTGCTAGCAGCCCATCTAGCGGAGCGAACACCGGGGAGCTGTTTTTT.

The chain joins TRBV9 to TRBJ1-5; a weak D match, TRBD1 (5 bases). CDR1 is SGDLS and CDR2 is YYNGEE in the germline V gene. This CDR3 has 15 amino acids. The V gene lost 0 bases and the J gene lost 7 bases, with 14 bases spanning the gap. As DNA, the CDR3 is TGTGCCAGCAGCGTAGAAGGGGACGGGGGGCAGCCCCAGCATTTT. It translates to CASSVEGDGGQPQHF.

This clone was picked up a small number of times. The chain combines TRBV5-4 with TRBJ2-3, with D perhaps TRBD2 (5 bases). Trimming stripped 1 base from V and 4 bases from J, with 10 bases between. This CDR3 contains 14 residues. The germline V gene encodes CDR1 SGHNT and CDR2 YYREEE (reference sequence). The CDR3 loop reads CASSLRVGADTQYF. The CDR3 nucleotides read TGTGCCAGCAGCTTGCGGGTGGGAGCAGATACGCAGTATTTT.

The chain joins TRBV2 to TRBJ2-5; D may be TRBD2 (7 bases). Germline CDR1 is SNHLY and CDR2 is FYNNEI. There are 15 residues in the CDR3. V shed 0 bases and J shed 4 bases, with 12 bases lying between them. This CDR3 reads CASSEAQGRGETQYF. The CDR3 nucleotides read TGTGCCAGCAGTGAAGCGCAGGGGAGGGGAGAGACCCAGTACTTC.

CDR3 loop: CASRLDSREQYF. CDR3 DNA: TGCGCCAGCAGGCTGGACAGCCGGGAGCAGTACTTC. The rearrangement links TRBV5-1 to TRBJ2-7; D is possibly TRBD1 (6 bases). Germline assignment: CDR1 SGHRS and CDR2 YFSETQ. The ends were cut back, 5 bases at V and 7 bases at J, with 13 bases in the middle. The CDR3 totals 12 residues.

This clone showed up just a few times. The chain recombines TRBV28 with TRBJ2-1; the D call may be TRBD1 or TRBD2 (5 bases each). The germline CDR1 and CDR2 sequences are MDHEN and SYDVKM. V gave up 5 bases and J gave up 8 bases, with 16 bases separating them. This CDR3 is 14 amino acids long. The CDR3 DNA reads as TGTGCCAGCAGTCTCCCCCCCGGGACCCATGAGCAGTTCTTC. It encodes CASSLPPGTHEQFF.